A single sample gave rise to the 24 T cell receptor beta chains below, sequenced in a study of T cell repertoires in cytomegalovirus infection. Using its own MiXCR run on the reads, TCRdb lists one record per CDR3 protein. The sample consists of some 280,000 distinct CDR3 sequences, 12% to 15% of them appearing once. Sequencing was carried out using PBMCs. The source of these receptors is a human donor in good health (CMV status not recorded). Some clones in this sample may be carry-over from other donors' samples.

This clonotype was recorded many times. V and J are TRBV28 and TRBJ1-1; D might be TRBD1 (5 bases). V was pared by 2 bases and J by 1 base, with 17 bases between. The CDR3 is made up of 17 amino acids. The germline CDR1 and CDR2 sequences are MDHEN and SYDVKM. CDR3 coding DNA: TGTGCCAGCAGTTTAGCGGCGATGGGCAGGGCGAACACTGAAGCTTTCTTT. It translates to CASSLAAMGRANTEAFF.

The gene calls are TRBV7-2 and TRBJ2-6, with 8 positions matching TRBD1. V was clipped by 6 bases and J by 4 bases; unmatched bases: 14. This CDR3 comprises 18 residues. Germline loops: CDR1 SGHTA, CDR2 FQGNSA. CDR3 residues: CASRPGTGIRSGANVLTF. The CDR3 DNA follows: TGTGCCAGCAGACCCGGGACAGGAATTCGGTCCGGGGCCAACGTCCTGACTTTC. The full variable domain, completed using reference TRBV7-2 and TRBJ2-6, is GAGVSQSPSNKVTEKGKDVELRCDPISGHTALYWYRQSLGQGLEFLIYFQGNSAPDKSGLPSDRFSAERTGGSVSTLTIQRTQQEDSAVYLCASRPGTGIRSGANVLTFGAGSRLTVL.

This clonotype was observed many times. The rearrangement uses TRBV7-3 and TRBJ1-1; D unclear. CDR3 size: 14 residues. Looked up from germline, CDR1 is SGHTA and CDR2 is FQGTGA. V was cut by 3 bases and J by 0 bases, with 8 bases left in between. The CDR3 loop reads CASSLSAVNTEAFF. The CDR3 nucleotides read TGTGCCAGCAGCTTGTCGGCGGTGAACACTGAAGCTTTCTTT.

This clonotype has just a few counts. The J gene is TRBJ2-4, the V gene TRBV28; D may correspond to TRBD1 or TRBD2 (5 bases each). With 5 bases removed from V and 15 bases from J, the gap between germline ends came to 20 bases. The CDR3 is 13 residues long. Germline V CDR1 and CDR2: MDHEN, SYDVKM. The CDR3 protein is CASSSPDTLGVYF. CDR3 nucleotide sequence: TGTGCCAGCAGTAGCCCGGACACCTTGGGAGTGTACTTC.

This clonotype showed up just a few times. The chain uses TRBV6-6 and TRBJ2-5; 9 bases line up with TRBD1. CDR3 length equals 15 residues. Germline V gene lookup returns CDR1 MNHNY and CDR2 SVGAGI (reference sequence). V shed 6 bases, J shed 1 base, and the junction held 6 bases outside the gene matches. The CDR3: CASRGTGGRQETQYF. The CDR3 DNA is TGTGCCAGCAGGGGAACAGGGGGCCGCCAAGAGACCCAGTACTTC.

This clonotype was seen a few times. This rearrangement joins TRBV11-1 to TRBJ2-7, with TRBD1 as a possible D gene (6 bases). This CDR3 contains 14 residues. V was trimmed by 5 bases and J by 2 bases, leaving 13 bases between them. Germline V gene data show CDR1 as SGHAT and CDR2 as FQDESV (reference sequence). CDR3 sequence: CASSQETGTYEQYF. For the CDR3, the DNA is TGTGCCAGCAGCCAAGAAACAGGGACCTACGAGCAGTACTTC.

The table lists this clonotype with many counts. The rearrangement joins TRBV7-6 to TRBJ2-4; 10 bases match TRBD1. Germline CDR1 reads SGHVS; CDR2 reads FNYEAQ. This CDR3 region has 17 residues. The V gene end was trimmed by 3 bases and the J gene end by 2 bases; junction bases not matched to a gene: 7. CDR3 region: CASSLRRDRGTKNIQYF. The CDR3 coding sequence is TGTGCCAGCAGCTTGCGCCGGGACAGGGGTACCAAAAACATTCAGTACTTC.

This clonotype showed up just a few times. The rearrangement joins TRBV20-1 to TRBJ1-5; D is ambiguous. Trimming took off 1 base at V and 2 bases at J, with 12 bases between the two ends. This CDR3 spans 15 amino acids. In germline, CDR1 is DFQATT, CDR2 SNEGSKA (reference sequence). The DNA of the CDR3 is TGCAGTGCTAGAGTAGGAGGAGTGGGCAATCAGCCCCAGCATTTT. Protein product: CSARVGGVGNQPQHF.

This clonotype was counted at least ten times. The chain joins TRBV7-2 to TRBJ1-6; D not certain. CDR1 is SGHTA and CDR2 is FQGNSA in the germline V gene. CDR3 length: 13 residues. The V end was cut by 1 base, the J end by 7 bases, with 5 bases between. CDR3 coding DNA: TGTGCCAGCAGCTTAGGCCGCAATTCACCCCTCCACTTT. This gives the protein CASSLGRNSPLHF.

The sample holds many counts of this clonotype. The CDR3 here is CASSPGYEQYF. In nucleotides, the CDR3 is TGTGCCAGCAGCCCCGGGTACGAGCAGTACTTC. The chain recombines TRBV7-2 with TRBJ2-7; D not certain. The CDR3 loop spans 11 amino acids. Germline V gene sequence: CDR1 SGHTA, CDR2 FQGNSA. The V gene lost 5 bases and the J gene lost 4 bases, with 6 bases spanning the gap.

A word on this clonotype: A read error is possible here, since a much larger clone lies one base away. The chain combines TRBV19 with TRBJ2-3; the D gene is possibly TRBD1 (5 bases). The CDR3 sequence is 18 residues long. The V end lost 5 bases, the J end lost 4 bases, and 25 bases lay between the germline ends. From germline, CDR1 is LNHDA and CDR2 SQIVND (reference sequence). The CDR3 is CASSAPPKTEFRADTQYF. The CDR3 nucleotides are TGTGCCAGTAGTGCTCCACCTAAGACAGAGTTCAGAGCAGATACGCAGTATTTT.

The chain carries TRBV28 and TRBJ2-3; TRBD2 might be the D (5 bases). Trimming cost V 5 bases and J 4 bases, with 19 bases left between them. The germline V gene has CDR1 MDHEN and CDR2 SYDVKM. The CDR3 loop spans 16 amino acids. The CDR3 protein is CASSQGIGRSADTQYF. CDR3 bases: TGTGCCAGCAGTCAAGGGATAGGTCGTAGCGCAGATACGCAGTATTTT.

This clonotype has just a few counts. The chain is built from TRBV27 and TRBJ2-7; unclear D gene. CDR3 length: 15 residues. CDR1 MNHEY and CDR2 SMNVEV come from the germline V gene (reference sequence). The ends were cut back, 3 bases at V and 3 bases at J, with 15 bases in the middle. The CDR3 is CASSFRRWPNYEQYF. The CDR3 nucleotides are TGTGCCAGCAGTTTCCGGAGATGGCCCAACTACGAGCAGTACTTC.

This clonotype was found many times. This sequence joins TRBV4-2 and TRBJ2-1; 10 nucleotides match TRBD1. CDR1 and CDR2 from the germline V gene are LGHNA and YNFKEQ. Losses at the gene ends were 0 bases for V and 5 bases for J; bases not matched to a gene: 4. The CDR3 is 16 amino acids. The CDR3 sequence: CASSQDRQGANNEQFF. For the CDR3, the DNA is TGTGCCAGCAGCCAAGATAGACAGGGGGCCAACAATGAGCAGTTCTTC.

The table lists this clonotype with a few counts. This chain links TRBV2 with TRBJ2-1; TRBD2 agrees at 15 bases. The germline CDR1 and CDR2 sequences are SNHLY and FYNNEI. CDR3 length: 15 amino acids. With V trimmed by 5 bases and J by 6 bases, 2 bases remained unmatched. The CDR3 protein is CASSRTSGRANEQFF. DNA of the CDR3: TGTGCCAGCAGTCGGACTAGCGGGAGGGCCAATGAGCAGTTCTTC.

This clonotype came up many times. The J gene is TRBJ1-5, the V gene TRBV7-9; the match to TRBD1 covers 9 bases. This CDR3 is 16 amino acids long. CDR1 is SEHNR and CDR2 is FQNEAQ in the germline V gene (reference sequence). V dropped 5 bases and J dropped 2; count of bases not matched to a gene: 7. The CDR3 DNA is TGTGCCAGCAGCGTGGACAGGGGCGCCGGCAATCAGCCCCAGCATTTT. Its protein product is CASSVDRGAGNQPQHF.

This clonotype was seen many times. The V call is TRBV7-2, the J call TRBJ2-7; possible D gene TRBD1, 7 bases. V was pared by 2 bases and J by 7 bases, with 15 bases between. Germline CDR1 is SGHTA and CDR2 is FQGNSA. The CDR3 has 14 residues. The CDR3 coding sequence is TGTGCCAGCAGCTTAAACGGAGGGGGCTCAGAGCAGTACTTC. As protein: CASSLNGGGSEQYF.

This clonotype was seen a few times. The genes are TRBV20-1 and TRBJ2-1; D possibly corresponds to TRBD2 (5 bases). The CDR3 loop spans 14 amino acids. V was pared by 1 base and J by 6 bases, with 13 bases between. In germline, CDR1 is DFQATT, CDR2 SNEGSKA (reference sequence). Here the CDR3 reads CSARAGWASNEQFF. The CDR3 nucleotides are TGCAGTGCTAGAGCGGGATGGGCGTCCAATGAGCAGTTCTTC.

This clonotype was seen more than once but under ten times. The chain uses TRBV6-5 and TRBJ2-7; D not certain. The V end was cut by 4 bases, the J end by 9 bases, with 13 bases between. Germline V lookup: CDR1 MNHEY, CDR2 SVGAGI. This CDR3 is 12 amino acids long. CDR3 in amino acids: CASSSKTLGQYF. CDR3 nucleotide sequence: TGTGCCAGCAGTTCTAAGACTCTTGGGCAGTACTTC.

This clonotype was counted at least ten times. This chain uses TRBV7-3 with TRBJ2-3, with D unclear. This CDR3 comprises 13 residues. Germline V gives CDR1 SGHTA, CDR2 FQGTGA. V gave up 5 bases and J gave up 1 base, with 7 bases separating them. The CDR3 loop is CASSPLGTDTQYF. As DNA, the CDR3 is TGTGCCAGCAGCCCCCTGGGCACAGATACGCAGTATTTT.

The chain is built from TRBV20-1 and TRBJ1-4; D may be TRBD1 (5 bases). Germline values: CDR1 DFQATT, CDR2 SNEGSKA (reference sequence). CDR3 length: 15 amino acids. The V end was cut by 1 base, the J end by 5 bases, with 14 bases between. The CDR3: CSARGPWDGNEKLFF. Written as DNA, the CDR3 is TGCAGTGCTAGAGGGCCATGGGACGGGAATGAAAAACTGTTTTTT.

This clonotype was seen repeatedly, ten times or more. The chain is built from TRBV5-3 and TRBJ2-7; no clear D. TRBV5-3 is an ORF for which the function is uncertain. V was trimmed by 5 bases and J by 3 bases, leaving 21 bases between them. The CDR3 is made up of 16 amino acids. In DNA form, the CDR3 reads TGTGCCAGAAGTCGCCGACTTCCCCGGCAGATCTACGAGCAGTACGTC. It codes for CARSRRLPRQIYEQYV.

This clonotype has ten or more counts. The chain links TRBV7-9 to TRBJ2-1; no firm D call. The CDR3 spans 16 residues. With 5 bases removed from V and 0 bases from J, the gap between germline ends came to 14 bases. The germline V gene encodes CDR1 SEHNR and CDR2 FQNEAQ (reference sequence). This CDR3 is CASSPLGLSSYNEQFF. As DNA, the CDR3 is TGTGCCAGCAGCCCCCTTGGGTTGAGCTCCTACAATGAGCAGTTCTTC.

In this sample, this clonotype turned up many times. The chain recombines TRBV28 with TRBJ1-5; D is possibly TRBD1 (5 bases). The germline CDR1 and CDR2 sequences are MDHEN and SYDVKM. With 6 bases removed from V and 5 bases from J, the gap between germline ends came to 17 bases. CDR3 length: 15 residues. The CDR3: CASRQGIPSDQPQHF. The CDR3 DNA is TGTGCCAGCAGGCAGGGAATCCCTTCCGATCAGCCCCAGCATTTT.